This TCR beta chain was found in a study of blood T cell repertoires in COVID-19. Method: immunoSEQ multiplex PCR; TCRdb's copy keeps in-frame clones and lacks some. The top ten clones hold 2.6% of a sample with roughly 260,000 clones, around 90% of them seen once. This CDR3 has 14 residues. V dropped 7 bases and J dropped 3 bases, with 17 bases sitting between them. CDR1 SQVTM and CDR2 ANQGSEA come from the germline V gene. This rearrangement joins TRBV29-1 to TRBJ2-3, with D possibly TRBD2 on 5 matching bases. The sequenced sample was peripheral blood. This TCR came from a young adult with COVID-19, enrolled during active disease. The CDR3, as DNA: TGCAGCGCACCGGGATCCGGTATTACAGATACGCAGTATTTT. Encoded protein: CSAPGSGITDTQYF.